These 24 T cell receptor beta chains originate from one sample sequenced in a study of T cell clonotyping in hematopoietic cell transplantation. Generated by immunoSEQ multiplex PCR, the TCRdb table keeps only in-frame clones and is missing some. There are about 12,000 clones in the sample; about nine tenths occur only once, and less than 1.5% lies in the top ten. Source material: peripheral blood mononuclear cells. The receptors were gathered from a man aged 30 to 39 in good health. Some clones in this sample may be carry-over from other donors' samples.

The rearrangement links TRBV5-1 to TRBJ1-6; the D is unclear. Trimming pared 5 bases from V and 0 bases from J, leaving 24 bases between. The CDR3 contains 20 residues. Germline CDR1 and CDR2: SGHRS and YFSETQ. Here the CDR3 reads CASRKILTPGAGSYNSPLHF. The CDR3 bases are TGCGCCAGCAGGAAAATACTAACACCGGGAGCGGGCTCCTATAATTCACCCCTCCACTTT.

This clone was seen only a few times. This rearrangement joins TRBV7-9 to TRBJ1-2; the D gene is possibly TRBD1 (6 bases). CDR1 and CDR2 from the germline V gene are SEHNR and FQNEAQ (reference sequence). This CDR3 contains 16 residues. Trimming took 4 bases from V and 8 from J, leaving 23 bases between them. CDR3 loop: CASSSGLGGAKPGYTF. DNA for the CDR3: TGTGCCAGCAGCTCAGGCTTAGGGGGGGCAAAGCCCGGCTACACCTTC.

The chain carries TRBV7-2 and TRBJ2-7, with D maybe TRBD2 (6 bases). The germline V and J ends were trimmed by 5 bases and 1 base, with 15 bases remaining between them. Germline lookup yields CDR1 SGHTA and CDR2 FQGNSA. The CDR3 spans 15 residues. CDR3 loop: CASSLKGSGSYEQYF. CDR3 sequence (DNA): TGTGCCAGCAGCCTCAAGGGTAGCGGATCCTACGAGCAGTACTTC.

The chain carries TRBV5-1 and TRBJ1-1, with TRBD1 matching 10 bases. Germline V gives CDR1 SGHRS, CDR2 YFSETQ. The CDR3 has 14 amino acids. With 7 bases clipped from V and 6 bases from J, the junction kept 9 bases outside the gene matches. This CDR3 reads CASYSGTGAAEAFF. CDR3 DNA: TGCGCCAGCTACTCAGGGACAGGGGCTGCTGAAGCTTTCTTT.

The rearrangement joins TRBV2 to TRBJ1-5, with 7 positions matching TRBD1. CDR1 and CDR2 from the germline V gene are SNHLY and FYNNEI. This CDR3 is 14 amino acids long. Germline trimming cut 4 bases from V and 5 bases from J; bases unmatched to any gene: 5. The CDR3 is CASSGQGDDQPQHF. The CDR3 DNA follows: TGTGCCAGCAGTGGACAGGGTGATGATCAGCCCCAGCATTTT.

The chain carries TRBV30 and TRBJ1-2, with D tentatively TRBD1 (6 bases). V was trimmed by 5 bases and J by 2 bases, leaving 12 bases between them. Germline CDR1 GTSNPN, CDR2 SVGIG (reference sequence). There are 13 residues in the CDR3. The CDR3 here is CAWVTGYNYGYTF. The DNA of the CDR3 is TGTGCCTGGGTGACAGGTTACAACTATGGCTACACCTTC.

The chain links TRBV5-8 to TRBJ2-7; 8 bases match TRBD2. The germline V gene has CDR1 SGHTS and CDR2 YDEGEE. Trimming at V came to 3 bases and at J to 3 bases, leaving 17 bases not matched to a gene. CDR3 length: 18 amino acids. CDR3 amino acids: CASSSRHTAAGVIYEQYF. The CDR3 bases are TGTGCCAGCAGCTCCCGACACACTGCAGCGGGGGTTATCTACGAGCAGTACTTC.

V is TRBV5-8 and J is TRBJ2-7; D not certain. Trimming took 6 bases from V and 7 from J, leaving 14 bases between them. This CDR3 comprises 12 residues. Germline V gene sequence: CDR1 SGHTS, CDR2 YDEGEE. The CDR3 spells CASNPGTREQYF. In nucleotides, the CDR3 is TGTGCCAGCAATCCGGGCACCAGGGAGCAGTACTTC.

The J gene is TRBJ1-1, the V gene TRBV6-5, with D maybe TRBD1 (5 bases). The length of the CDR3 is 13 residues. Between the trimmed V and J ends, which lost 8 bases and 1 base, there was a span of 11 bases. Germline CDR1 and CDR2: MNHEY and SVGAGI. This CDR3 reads CASGQGANTEAFF. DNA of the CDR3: TGTGCCAGCGGGCAGGGTGCGAACACTGAAGCTTTCTTT.

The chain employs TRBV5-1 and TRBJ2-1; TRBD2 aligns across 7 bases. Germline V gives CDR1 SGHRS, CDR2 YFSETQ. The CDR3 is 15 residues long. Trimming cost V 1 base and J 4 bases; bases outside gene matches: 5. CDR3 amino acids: CASSLLLAEYNEQFF. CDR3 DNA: TGCGCCAGCAGCTTGCTTCTAGCGGAGTACAATGAGCAGTTCTTC. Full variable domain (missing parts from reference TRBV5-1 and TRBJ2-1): KAGVTQTPRYLIKTRGQQVTLSCSPISGHRSVSWYQQTPGQGLQFLFEYFSETQRNKGNFPGRFSGRQFSNSRSEMNVSTLELGDSALYLCASSLLLAEYNEQFFGPGTRLTVL.

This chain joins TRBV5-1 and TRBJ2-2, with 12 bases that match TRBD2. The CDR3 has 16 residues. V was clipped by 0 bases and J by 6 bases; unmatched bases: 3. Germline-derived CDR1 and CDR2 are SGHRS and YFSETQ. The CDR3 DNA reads TGCGCCAGCAGCTTGGGAACTAGCGGGGGGCCCGGGGAGCTGTTTTTT. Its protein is CASSLGTSGGPGELFF.

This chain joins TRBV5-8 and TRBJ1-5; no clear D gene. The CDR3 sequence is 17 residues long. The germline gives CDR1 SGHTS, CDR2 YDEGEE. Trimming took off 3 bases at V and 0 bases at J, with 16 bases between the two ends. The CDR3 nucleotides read TGTGCCAGCAGCTCGAAACAACAGCTATATAGCAATCAGCCCCAGCATTTT. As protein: CASSSKQQLYSNQPQHF.

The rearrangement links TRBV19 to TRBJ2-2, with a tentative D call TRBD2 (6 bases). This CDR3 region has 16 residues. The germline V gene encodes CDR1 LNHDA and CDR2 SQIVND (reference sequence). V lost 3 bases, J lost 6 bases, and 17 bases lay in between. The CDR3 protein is CASSMLGGSRPGELFF. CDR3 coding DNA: TGTGCCAGTAGTATGTTGGGGGGTTCCCGTCCCGGGGAGCTGTTTTTT.

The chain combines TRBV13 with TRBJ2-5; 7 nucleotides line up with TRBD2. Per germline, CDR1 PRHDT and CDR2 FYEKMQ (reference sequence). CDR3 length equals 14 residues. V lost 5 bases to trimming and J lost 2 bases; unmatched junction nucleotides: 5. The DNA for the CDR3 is TGTGCCAGCAGCCTTGGGGGGGTTCAAGAGACCCAGTACTTC. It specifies CASSLGGVQETQYF.

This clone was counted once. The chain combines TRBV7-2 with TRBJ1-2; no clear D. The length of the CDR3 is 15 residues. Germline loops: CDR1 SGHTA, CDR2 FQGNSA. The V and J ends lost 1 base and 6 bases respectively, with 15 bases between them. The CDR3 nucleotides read TGTGCCAGCAGCTTAGGTCCGGGAGGAGGAAATGGCTACACCTTC. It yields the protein CASSLGPGGGNGYTF.

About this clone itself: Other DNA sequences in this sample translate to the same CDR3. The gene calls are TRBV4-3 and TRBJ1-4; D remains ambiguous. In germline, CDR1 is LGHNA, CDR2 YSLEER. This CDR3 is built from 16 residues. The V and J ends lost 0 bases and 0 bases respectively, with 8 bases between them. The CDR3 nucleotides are TGCGCCAGCAGCCAAGATTTGGGAGCAACTAATGAAAAACTGTTTTTT. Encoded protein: CASSQDLGATNEKLFF.

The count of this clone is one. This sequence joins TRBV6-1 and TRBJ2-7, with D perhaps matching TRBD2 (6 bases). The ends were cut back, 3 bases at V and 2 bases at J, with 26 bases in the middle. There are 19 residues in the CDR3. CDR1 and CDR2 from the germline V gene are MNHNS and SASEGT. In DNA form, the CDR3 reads TGTGCCAGCAGTGATAAAGGGATCATTATGGGGGAGGCTCCCTACGAGCAGTACTTC. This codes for CASSDKGIIMGEAPYEQYF.

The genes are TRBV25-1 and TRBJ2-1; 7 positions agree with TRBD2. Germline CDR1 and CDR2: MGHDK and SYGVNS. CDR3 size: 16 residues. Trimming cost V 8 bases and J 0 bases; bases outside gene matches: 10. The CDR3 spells CASAGPRGSSYNEQFF. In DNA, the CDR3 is TGTGCCAGCGCCGGCCCGCGGGGGAGCTCCTACAATGAGCAGTTCTTC.

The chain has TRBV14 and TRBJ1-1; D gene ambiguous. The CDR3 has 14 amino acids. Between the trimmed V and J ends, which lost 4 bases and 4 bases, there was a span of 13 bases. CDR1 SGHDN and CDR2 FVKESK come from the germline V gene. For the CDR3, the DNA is TGTGCCAGCAGCCCTGGGGAGTTCATCACTGAAGCTTTCTTT. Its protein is CASSPGEFITEAFF.

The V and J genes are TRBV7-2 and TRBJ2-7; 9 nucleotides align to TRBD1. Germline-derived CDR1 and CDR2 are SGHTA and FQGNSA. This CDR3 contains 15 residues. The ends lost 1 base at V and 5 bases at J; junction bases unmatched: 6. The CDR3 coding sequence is TGTGCCAGCAGCTTAGAAGGGACAGGGTCCCACGAGCAGTACTTC. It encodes CASSLEGTGSHEQYF.

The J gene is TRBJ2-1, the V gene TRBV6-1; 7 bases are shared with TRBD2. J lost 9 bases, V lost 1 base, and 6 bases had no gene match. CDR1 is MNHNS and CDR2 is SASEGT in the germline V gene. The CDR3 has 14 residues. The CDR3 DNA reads TGTGCCAGCAGTGAAGGGAGGCGCGGGGGTGAGCAGTTCTTC. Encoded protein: CASSEGRRGGEQFF.

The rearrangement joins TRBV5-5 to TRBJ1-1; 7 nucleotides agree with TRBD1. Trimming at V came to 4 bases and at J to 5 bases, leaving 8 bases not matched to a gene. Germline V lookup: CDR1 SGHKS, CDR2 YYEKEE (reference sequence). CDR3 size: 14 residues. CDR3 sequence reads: CASSNSGGRTEAFF. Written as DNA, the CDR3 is TGTGCCAGCAGCAATTCAGGGGGTAGGACTGAAGCTTTCTTT.

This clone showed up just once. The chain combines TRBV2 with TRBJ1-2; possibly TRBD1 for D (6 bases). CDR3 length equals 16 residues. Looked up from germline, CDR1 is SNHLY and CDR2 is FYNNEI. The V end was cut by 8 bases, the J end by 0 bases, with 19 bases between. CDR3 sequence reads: CASVPDRAVTNYGYTF. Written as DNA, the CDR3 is TGTGCCAGCGTTCCGGACAGAGCAGTAACTAACTATGGCTACACCTTC.

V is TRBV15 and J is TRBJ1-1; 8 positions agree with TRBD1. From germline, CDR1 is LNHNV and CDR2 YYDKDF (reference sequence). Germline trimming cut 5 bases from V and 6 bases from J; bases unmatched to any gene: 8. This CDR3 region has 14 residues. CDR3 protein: CATSFGQGLAEAFF. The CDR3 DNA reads TGTGCCACCAGCTTTGGACAGGGACTCGCTGAAGCTTTCTTT.